These 22 T cell receptor beta chains were sequenced from one sample in a study of response to subunit inactivated influenza vaccine. TCRdb called the RT-PCR reads again in MiXCR, with one record for every CDR3 protein. The table lists about 500,000 distinct CDR3 sequences, about an eighth of them singletons, with about 12% in the top ten. Sequences were derived from PBMCs from blood, sampled about 6 weeks after vaccination. The receptors come from a middle-aged man who received an inactivated influenza vaccine.

The sample holds a few counts of this clonotype. The V gene is TRBV5-1, the J gene TRBJ2-5, with a weak D call TRBD1 (6 bases). The CDR3 covers 14 residues. Germline CDR1 SGHRS, CDR2 YFSETQ. Trimming pared 6 bases from V and 1 base from J, leaving 13 bases between. CDR3 DNA sequence: TGCGCCAGCACCTCTACAGGGTCCCAAGAGACCCAGTACTTC. This codes for CASTSTGSQETQYF.

The chain links TRBV4-1 to TRBJ2-3; D is unresolved. V lost 1 base to trimming and J lost 2 bases, with 7 bases between them. CDR3 length: 14 amino acids. CDR1 and CDR2 from the germline V gene are MGHRA and YSYEKL. Here the CDR3 DNA reads TGCGCCAGCAGCCAAGTTGACTCCACAGATACGCAGTATTTT. This gives the protein CASSQVDSTDTQYF.

This clonotype has a count of ten or more. V usage is TRBV12-3 or TRBV12-4 and J usage is TRBJ2-3; D not certain. The V and J ends lost 4 bases and 7 bases respectively, with 9 bases between them. There are 12 residues in the CDR3. This chain's CDR3 is CASSSPPNTQYF. The CDR3 DNA sequence: TGTGCCAGCAGTTCCCCCCCGAATACGCAGTATTTT.

This clonotype was recorded a few times. The chain combines TRBV28 with TRBJ2-1, with a possible D match to TRBD2 (7 bases). The CDR3 has 14 amino acids. The V gene lost 6 bases and the J gene lost 12 bases, with 21 bases spanning the gap. Germline V gene data show CDR1 as MDHEN and CDR2 as SYDVKM. CDR3 coding DNA: TGTGCCAGCAGGAGGCGGGGGCCCTCTCAGGGGCAGTTCTTC. Residues: CASRRRGPSQGQFF.

This clonotype was detected only a few times. This chain links TRBV18 with TRBJ2-1; TRBD1 matches 11 bases. Germline CDR1 is KGHSH and CDR2 is LQKENI. After removal of 5 bases from V and 9 bases from J, the junction contained 24 bases not matched to a gene. The CDR3 runs to 20 residues. The DNA for the CDR3 is TGTGCCAGCTCAGCATCGGGACAGGGGGTCGCAAAAAGAGGAGGGTTTGAGCAGTTCTTC. This gives the protein CASSASGQGVAKRGGFEQFF.

This clonotype was observed a handful of times. The gene calls are TRBV9 and TRBJ2-3; 7 nucleotides agree with TRBD1. The V and J ends lost 6 bases and 2 bases, in that order; junction bases with no gene match: 18. Germline CDR1 and CDR2: SGDLS and YYNGEE. The CDR3 runs to 18 residues. The CDR3 nucleotides read TGTGCCAGCAACCCTAGGGGGCTACCCCTCACCATCACAGATACGCAGTATTTT. Translation: CASNPRGLPLTITDTQYF.

With respect to this clonotype: At one of its ends the junction is not consistent with the germline gene, which may arise from a read error. The genes are TRBV4-3 and TRBJ2-1; D is possibly TRBD2 (6 bases). This CDR3 has 16 residues. Germline assignment: CDR1 LGHNA and CDR2 YSLEER. The CDR3 region has the DNA TGCTCCAGCAGCCCGGGTGGGACTCTTACGGGCAATGAGCAGTTCTTC. This translates into CSSSPGGTLTGNEQFF.

This clonotype was observed at least ten times. A junction end diverges from the germline sequence, so it may reflect a read error. The V and J genes are TRBV12-3 or TRBV12-4 and TRBJ2-3; TRBD1 agrees at 7 bases. The CDR3 covers 14 residues. This CDR3 is CASRPTGLTDTQYF. DNA of the CDR3: TGCGCCAGCAGACCGACAGGGTTGACAGATACGCAGTATTTT.

This clonotype was counted between two and nine times. V and J are TRBV12-3 or TRBV12-4 and TRBJ2-1; the D is unclear. CDR3 size: 11 residues. V lost 6 bases and J 8 bases, leaving 8 bases between the germline ends. CDR3 nucleotides: TGTGCCAGCAGCGGACGGTATGAGCAGTTCTTC. Encoded protein: CASSGRYEQFF.

This clonotype was seen many times. This chain connects TRBV10-3 to TRBJ2-1; 7 bases match TRBD1. The CDR3 runs to 16 residues. Trimming at V came to 6 bases and at J to 0 bases, leaving 8 bases not matched to a gene. Germline V lookup: CDR1 ENHRY, CDR2 SYGVKD. The CDR3 DNA reads as TGTGCCATCAGAGGGGGCCATGGCAGCTCCTACAATGAGCAGTTCTTC. Residues: CAIRGGHGSSYNEQFF.

This clonotype was counted at least ten times. V is TRBV24-1 and J is TRBJ1-2; no firm D call. CDR1 and CDR2 (germline): KGHDR, SFDVKD. The CDR3 length is 11 residues. Deletions cut 4 bases from V and 8 bases from J, with 7 bases between. In nucleotides, the CDR3 is TGTGCCACCAGTGACGGGGTAGGCTACACCTTC. Residues: CATSDGVGYTF.

This clonotype was detected many times. The chain couples TRBV6-2 or TRBV6-3 to TRBJ2-7; TRBD2 agrees at 15 bases. Losses at the gene ends were 6 bases for V and 4 bases for J; bases not matched to a gene: 4. Germline-derived CDR1 and CDR2 are MNHEY and SVGEGT. This CDR3 spans 15 amino acids. The CDR3 nucleotides read TGTGCCAGCAGGGGGACTAGCGGGAGGAGTTACGAGCAGTACTTC. Residues: CASRGTSGRSYEQYF.

This clonotype was counted between two and nine times. The V gene is TRBV20-1, the J gene TRBJ2-4, with D uncertain. This CDR3 is built from 16 residues. CDR1 is DFQATT, CDR2 SNEGSKA, per germline (reference sequence). Trimming removed 1 base from V and 2 bases from J, with 15 bases in between. Here the CDR3 reads CSARVGGTHTKNIQYF. CDR3 in DNA: TGCAGTGCTAGAGTGGGCGGAACCCATACCAAAAACATTCAGTACTTC.

This clonotype was recorded at least ten times. The rearrangement links TRBV12-3 or TRBV12-4 to TRBJ2-7, with 11 bases fitting TRBD1. V lost 4 bases and J lost 6; bases outside the gene matches: 14. This CDR3 spans 17 amino acids. For the CDR3, the DNA is TGTGCCAGCAGTTCTCTCTATCCTGGACAGGGGGCGGGCGAGCAGTACTTC. Translation: CASSSLYPGQGAGEQYF.

This CDR3 is CASSHWGLSGELFF. The CDR3 bases are TGCGCCAGCAGTCACTGGGGGCTGTCCGGGGAGCTGTTTTTT. V usage is TRBV23-1 and J usage is TRBJ2-2; the D gene is possibly TRBD1 (6 bases). TRBV23-1 is designated an ORF whose function remains uncertain. The V end was cut by 3 bases, the J end by 6 bases, with 11 bases between. CDR3 length: 14 residues.

This clonotype was picked up many times. The chain employs TRBV6-5 and TRBJ2-1; D is ambiguous. CDR3 length: 17 amino acids. V lost 0 bases and J lost 0, with 12 bases in between. CDR1 and CDR2 from the germline V gene are MNHEY and SVGAGI. The CDR3 loop reads CASSYSISNPSYNEQFF. CDR3 in DNA: TGTGCCAGCAGTTACTCGATATCTAACCCCTCCTACAATGAGCAGTTCTTC.

The table lists this clonotype with many counts. The CDR3 DNA reads TGTGCCAGCAGCTTAAATTTCCTTAGATTGACAGATACGCAGTATTTT. Translating it yields CASSLNFLRLTDTQYF. This chain joins TRBV7-2 and TRBJ2-3, with unresolved D. V was pared by 2 bases and J by 3 bases, with 15 bases between. The CDR3 is 16 residues long. Germline V lookup: CDR1 SGHTA, CDR2 FQGNSA.

The rearrangement uses TRBV7-2 and TRBJ1-5; D remains unclear. Trimming removed 0 bases at V and 0 bases at J, with 9 bases between. The CDR3 has 16 amino acids. Per germline, CDR1 SGHTA and CDR2 FQGNSA. The CDR3 nucleotides are TGTGCCAGCAGCTTAGCCGCGGTTTCTAGCAATCAGCCCCAGCATTTT. Translating it yields CASSLAAVSSNQPQHF.

This clonotype appeared a few times. The V call is TRBV12-3 or TRBV12-4, the J call TRBJ2-5; no clear D. V was clipped by 2 bases and J by 0 bases, with 16 bases between them. CDR3 size: 17 residues. CDR3 in DNA: TGTGCCAGCAGTTTAAGAGGACCCCCAGCGTACCAAGAGACCCAGTACTTC. Translated, it gives CASSLRGPPAYQETQYF.

The sample holds many counts of this clonotype. The V call is TRBV20-1, the J call TRBJ2-2; 7 positions agree with TRBD2. CDR1 and CDR2 (germline): DFQATT, SNEGSKA (reference sequence). V lost 6 bases and J lost 5; bases outside the gene matches: 6. The CDR3 runs 13 residues. The CDR3: CSARDYLTGELFF. The CDR3 DNA is TGCAGTGCCAGGGACTACCTTACCGGGGAGCTGTTTTTT.

This clonotype was seen at least ten times. The chain employs TRBV20-1 and TRBJ2-2; D perhaps matches TRBD1 (6 bases). The germline V gene has CDR1 DFQATT and CDR2 SNEGSKA (reference sequence). The CDR3 loop spans 15 amino acids. Trimming took off 2 bases at V and 5 bases at J, with 15 bases between the two ends. The CDR3: CSARRSTGITGELFF. CDR3 bases: TGCAGTGCTAGAAGGTCGACAGGAATTACCGGGGAGCTGTTTTTT.

This clonotype has just a few counts. The rearrangement uses TRBV5-5 and TRBJ1-2; D remains ambiguous. This CDR3 has 14 amino acids. Trimming shortened V by 4 bases and J by 0 bases, and 10 bases separated the two germline ends. Per the germline V gene, CDR1 is SGHKS and CDR2 is YYEKEE (reference sequence). The CDR3 loop is CASSTQITNYGYTF. CDR3 coding DNA: TGTGCCAGCAGCACCCAGATCACTAACTATGGCTACACCTTC.